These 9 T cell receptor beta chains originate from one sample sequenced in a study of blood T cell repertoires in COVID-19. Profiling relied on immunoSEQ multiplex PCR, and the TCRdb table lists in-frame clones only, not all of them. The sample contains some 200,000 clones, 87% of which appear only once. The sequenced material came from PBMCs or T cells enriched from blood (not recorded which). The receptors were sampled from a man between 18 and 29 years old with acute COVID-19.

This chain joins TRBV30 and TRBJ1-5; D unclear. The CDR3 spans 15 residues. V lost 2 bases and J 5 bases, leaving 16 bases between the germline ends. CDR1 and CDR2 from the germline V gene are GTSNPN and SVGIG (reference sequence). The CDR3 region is CAWSLRGLYDQPQHF. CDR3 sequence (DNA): TGTGCCTGGAGTTTACGGGGTTTGTACGATCAGCCCCAGCATTTT.

The CDR3 nucleotides read TGTGCCAGCAGCCAACCCCAGACAGGGGGCGAGCAGTTCTTC. Amino acid sequence: CASSQPQTGGEQFF. The genes are TRBV7-3 and TRBJ2-1; 10 bases are shared with TRBD1. This CDR3 is 14 amino acids long. V was clipped by 5 bases and J by 10 bases; unmatched bases: 8. Germline CDR1 SGHTA, CDR2 FQGTGA. Full variable domain (outside the CDR3, taken from reference TRBV7-3 and TRBJ2-1): GAGVSQTPSNKVTEKGKYVELRCDPISGHTALYWYRQSLGQGPEFLIYFQGTGAADDSGLPNDRFFAVRPEGSVSTLKIQRTERGDSAVYLCASSQPQTGGEQFFGPGTRLTVL.

In nucleotides, the CDR3 is TGTGCCAGCAGTTCGAGGCGGGAATCCTACGAGCAGTACTTC. It codes for CASSSRRESYEQYF. The rearrangement uses TRBV28 and TRBJ2-7; D perhaps matches TRBD2 (6 bases). This CDR3 has 14 residues. Trimming removed 4 bases from V and 1 base from J, with 11 bases in between. Per germline, CDR1 MDHEN and CDR2 SYDVKM.

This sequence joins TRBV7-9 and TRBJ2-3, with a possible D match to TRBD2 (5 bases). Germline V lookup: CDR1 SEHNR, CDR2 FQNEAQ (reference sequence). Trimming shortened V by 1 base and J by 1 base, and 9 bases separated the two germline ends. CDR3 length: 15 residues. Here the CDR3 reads CASSLVLRGTDTQYF. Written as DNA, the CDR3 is TGTGCCAGCAGCTTAGTACTGAGGGGCACAGATACGCAGTATTTT. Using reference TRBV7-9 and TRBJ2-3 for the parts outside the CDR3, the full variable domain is DTGVSQNPRHKITKRGQNVTFRCDPISEHNRLYWYRQTLGQGPEFLTYFQNEAQLEKSRLLSDRFSAERPKGSFSTLEIQRTEQGDSAMYLCASSLVLRGTDTQYFGPGTRLTVL.

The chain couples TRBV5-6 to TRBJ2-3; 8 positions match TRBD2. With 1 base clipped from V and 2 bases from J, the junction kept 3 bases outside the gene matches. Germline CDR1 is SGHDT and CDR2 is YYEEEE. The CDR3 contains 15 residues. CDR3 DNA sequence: TGTGCCAGCAGCTTGTTCGGGGGGGTCACAGATACGCAGTATTTT. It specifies CASSLFGGVTDTQYF.

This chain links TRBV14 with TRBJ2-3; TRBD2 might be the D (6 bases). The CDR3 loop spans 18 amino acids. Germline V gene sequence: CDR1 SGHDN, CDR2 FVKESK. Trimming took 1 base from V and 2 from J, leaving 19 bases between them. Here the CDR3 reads CASSQAVEWGELTDTQYF. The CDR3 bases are TGTGCCAGCAGCCAAGCCGTCGAGTGGGGGGAGCTCACAGATACGCAGTATTTT.

CDR3 in DNA: TGTGCCAGCAGCTTTACAGGGCGGTCCGGTGGCTACACCTTC. Its translation is CASSFTGRSGGYTF. The chain employs TRBV28 and TRBJ1-2; D possibly corresponds to TRBD1 (6 bases). Trimming shortened V by 6 bases and J by 7 bases, and 18 bases separated the two germline ends. The CDR3 is 14 amino acids. Germline lookup yields CDR1 MDHEN and CDR2 SYDVKM.

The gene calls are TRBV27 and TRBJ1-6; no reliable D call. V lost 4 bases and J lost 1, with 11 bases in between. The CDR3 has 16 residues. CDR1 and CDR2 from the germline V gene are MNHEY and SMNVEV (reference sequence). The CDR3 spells CASSSDAVSYNSPLHF. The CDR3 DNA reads TGTGCCAGCAGTTCCGATGCGGTTTCCTATAATTCACCCCTCCACTTT.

The CDR3 nucleotides read TGTGCCAGCAGCTCGGGACAGGGGGCAATGGGGTACGAGCAGTACTTC. It yields the protein CASSSGQGAMGYEQYF. This sequence joins TRBV7-2 and TRBJ2-7, with TRBD1 matching over 12 bases. Trimming cost V 4 bases and J 4 bases; bases outside gene matches: 8. This CDR3 is built from 16 residues. In germline, CDR1 is SGHTA, CDR2 FQGNSA.